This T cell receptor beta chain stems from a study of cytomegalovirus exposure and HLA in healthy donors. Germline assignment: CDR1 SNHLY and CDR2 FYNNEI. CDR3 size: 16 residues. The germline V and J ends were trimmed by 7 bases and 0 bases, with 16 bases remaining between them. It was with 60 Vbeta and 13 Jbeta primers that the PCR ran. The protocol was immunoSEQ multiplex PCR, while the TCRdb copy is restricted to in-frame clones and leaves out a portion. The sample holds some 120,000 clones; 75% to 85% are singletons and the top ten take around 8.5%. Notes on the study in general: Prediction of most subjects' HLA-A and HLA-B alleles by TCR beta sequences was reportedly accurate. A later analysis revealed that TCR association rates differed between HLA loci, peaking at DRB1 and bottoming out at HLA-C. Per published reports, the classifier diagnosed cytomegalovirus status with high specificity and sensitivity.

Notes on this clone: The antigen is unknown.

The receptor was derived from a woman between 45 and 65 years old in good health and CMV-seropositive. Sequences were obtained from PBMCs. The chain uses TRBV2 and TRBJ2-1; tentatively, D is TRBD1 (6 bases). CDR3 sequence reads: CASTPSAGDSYNEQFF. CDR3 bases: TGTGCCAGCACGCCCTCGGCAGGGGACTCCTACAATGAGCAGTTCTTC.